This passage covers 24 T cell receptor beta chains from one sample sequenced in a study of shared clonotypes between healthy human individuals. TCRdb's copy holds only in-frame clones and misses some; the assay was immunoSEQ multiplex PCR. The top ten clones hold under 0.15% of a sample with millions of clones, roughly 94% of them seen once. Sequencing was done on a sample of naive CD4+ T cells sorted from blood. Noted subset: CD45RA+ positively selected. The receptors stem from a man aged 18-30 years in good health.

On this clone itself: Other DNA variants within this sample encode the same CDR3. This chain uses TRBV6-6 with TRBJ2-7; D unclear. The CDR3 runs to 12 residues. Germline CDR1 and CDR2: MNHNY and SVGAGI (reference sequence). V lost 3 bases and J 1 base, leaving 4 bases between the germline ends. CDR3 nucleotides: TGTGCCAGCAGTTATACGTCCTACGAGCAGTACTTC. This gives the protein CASSYTSYEQYF.

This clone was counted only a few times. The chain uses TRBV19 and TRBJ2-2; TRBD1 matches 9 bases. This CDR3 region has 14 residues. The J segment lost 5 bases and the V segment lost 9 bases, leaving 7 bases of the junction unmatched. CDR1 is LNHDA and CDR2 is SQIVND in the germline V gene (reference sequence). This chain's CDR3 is CASTGQGWTGELFF. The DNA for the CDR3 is TGTGCCAGCACGGGACAGGGCTGGACCGGGGAGCTGTTTTTT.

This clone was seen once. The CDR3: CAISLGLAGTDTQYF. In nucleotides, the CDR3 is TGTGCCATCAGCCTGGGACTAGCGGGCACAGATACGCAGTATTTT. This chain connects TRBV10-3 to TRBJ2-3; TRBD2 matches at 11 bases. The CDR3 is 15 amino acids. Germline CDR1 is ENHRY and CDR2 is SYGVKD. Germline trimming cut 6 bases from V and 1 base from J; bases unmatched to any gene: 3.

The CDR3 DNA reads TGTGCCAGCAGTCCGGACAGCTCGGGTACTGAAGCTTTCTTT. Translation: CASSPDSSGTEAFF. This rearrangement joins TRBV27 to TRBJ1-1; a possible D gene is TRBD1 (6 bases). Trimming stripped 5 bases from V and 5 bases from J, with 15 bases between. Germline lookup yields CDR1 MNHEY and CDR2 SMNVEV (reference sequence). The CDR3 runs 14 residues.

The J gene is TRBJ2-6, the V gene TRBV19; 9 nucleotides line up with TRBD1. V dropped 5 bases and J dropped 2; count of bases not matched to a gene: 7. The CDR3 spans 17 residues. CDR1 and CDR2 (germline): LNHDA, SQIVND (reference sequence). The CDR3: CASSLLGQGTGANVLTF. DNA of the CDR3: TGTGCCAGTAGTCTCCTGGGACAGGGAACTGGGGCCAACGTCCTGACTTTC.

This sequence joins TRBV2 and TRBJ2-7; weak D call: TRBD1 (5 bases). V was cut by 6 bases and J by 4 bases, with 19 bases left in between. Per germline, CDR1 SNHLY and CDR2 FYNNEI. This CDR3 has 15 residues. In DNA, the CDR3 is TGTGCCAGCAGCCAGCAGGGAAGGGTGGGATACGAGCAGTACTTC. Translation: CASSQQGRVGYEQYF.

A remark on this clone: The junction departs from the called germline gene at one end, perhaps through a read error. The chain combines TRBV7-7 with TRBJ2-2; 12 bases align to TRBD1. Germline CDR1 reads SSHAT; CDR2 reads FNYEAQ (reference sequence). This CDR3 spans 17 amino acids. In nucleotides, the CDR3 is TGTGCTAGCAGCTCTGGTCCGGGACAGGGGGCGGTCGGGGAGCTGTTTTTT. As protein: CASSSGPGQGAVGELFF.

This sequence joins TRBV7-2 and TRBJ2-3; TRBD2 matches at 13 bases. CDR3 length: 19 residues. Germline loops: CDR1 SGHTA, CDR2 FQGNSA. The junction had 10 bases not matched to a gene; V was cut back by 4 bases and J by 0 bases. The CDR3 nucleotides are TGTGCCAGCAGCTCCGGACGACTAGCGGGGGGACTCAGCACAGATACGCAGTATTTT. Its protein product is CASSSGRLAGGLSTDTQYF.

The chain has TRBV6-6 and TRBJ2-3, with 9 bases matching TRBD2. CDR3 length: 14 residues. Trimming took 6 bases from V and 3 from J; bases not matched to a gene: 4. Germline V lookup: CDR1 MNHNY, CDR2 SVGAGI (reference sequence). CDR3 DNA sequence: TGTGCCAGCAGCGGACTAGCGCAGACAGATACGCAGTATTTT. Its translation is CASSGLAQTDTQYF.

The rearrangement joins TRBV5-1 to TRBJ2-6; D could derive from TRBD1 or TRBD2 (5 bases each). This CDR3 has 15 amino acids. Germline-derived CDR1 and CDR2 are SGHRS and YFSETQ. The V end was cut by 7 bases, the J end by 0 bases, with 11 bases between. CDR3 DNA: TGCGCCAGCGGGACGGCCTCCTCTGGGGCCAACGTCCTGACTTTC. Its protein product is CASGTASSGANVLTF. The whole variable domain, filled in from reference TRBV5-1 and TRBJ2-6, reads KAGVTQTPRYLIKTRGQQVTLSCSPISGHRSVSWYQQTPGQGLQFLFEYFSETQRNKGNFPGRFSGRQFSNSRSEMNVSTLELGDSALYLCASGTASSGANVLTFGAGSRLTVL.

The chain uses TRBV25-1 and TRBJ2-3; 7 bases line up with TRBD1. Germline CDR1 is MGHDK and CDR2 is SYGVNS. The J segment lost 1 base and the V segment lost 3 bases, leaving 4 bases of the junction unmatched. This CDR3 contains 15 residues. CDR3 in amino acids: CASSDTGDRTDTQYF. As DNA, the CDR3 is TGTGCCAGCAGTGATACAGGGGATCGCACAGATACGCAGTATTTT.

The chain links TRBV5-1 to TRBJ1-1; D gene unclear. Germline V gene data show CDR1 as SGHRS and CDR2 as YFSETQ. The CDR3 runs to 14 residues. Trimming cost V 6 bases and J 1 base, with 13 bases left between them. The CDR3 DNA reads TGCGCCAGCATACCCAGCCCCACGAACACTGAAGCTTTCTTT. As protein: CASIPSPTNTEAFF.

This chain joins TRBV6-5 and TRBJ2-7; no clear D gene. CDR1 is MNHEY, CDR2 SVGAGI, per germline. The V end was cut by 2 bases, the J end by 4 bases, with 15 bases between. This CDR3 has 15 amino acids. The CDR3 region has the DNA TGTGCCAGCAGTTACAAGGTCTCATCGCCTTACGAGCAGTACTTC. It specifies CASSYKVSSPYEQYF.

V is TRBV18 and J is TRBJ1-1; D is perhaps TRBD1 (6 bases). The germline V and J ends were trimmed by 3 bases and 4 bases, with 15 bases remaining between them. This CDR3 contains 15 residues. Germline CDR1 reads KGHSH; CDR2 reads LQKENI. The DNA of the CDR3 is TGTGCCAGCTCACCTCTCACGCAGGGGTCCACTGAAGCTTTCTTT. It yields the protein CASSPLTQGSTEAFF.

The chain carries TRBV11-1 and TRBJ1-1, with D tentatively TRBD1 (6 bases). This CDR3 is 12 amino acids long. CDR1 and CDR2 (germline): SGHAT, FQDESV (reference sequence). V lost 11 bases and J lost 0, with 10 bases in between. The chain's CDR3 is CAAQGMNTEAFF. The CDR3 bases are TGTGCCGCGCAGGGGATGAACACTGAAGCTTTCTTT.

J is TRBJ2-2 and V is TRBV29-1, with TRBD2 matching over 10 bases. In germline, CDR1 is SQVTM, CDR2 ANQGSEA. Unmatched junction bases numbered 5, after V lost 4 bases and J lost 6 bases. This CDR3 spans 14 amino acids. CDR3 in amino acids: CSVGTGTSAGELFF. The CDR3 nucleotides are TGCAGCGTTGGCACCGGGACTAGCGCCGGGGAGCTGTTTTTT.

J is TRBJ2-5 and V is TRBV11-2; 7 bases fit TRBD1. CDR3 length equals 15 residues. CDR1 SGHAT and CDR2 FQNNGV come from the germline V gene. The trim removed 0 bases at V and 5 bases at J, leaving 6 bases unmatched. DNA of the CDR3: TGTGCCAGCAGCTTAGATCAAGGGGGCCGGGAGACCCAGTACTTC. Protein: CASSLDQGGRETQYF.

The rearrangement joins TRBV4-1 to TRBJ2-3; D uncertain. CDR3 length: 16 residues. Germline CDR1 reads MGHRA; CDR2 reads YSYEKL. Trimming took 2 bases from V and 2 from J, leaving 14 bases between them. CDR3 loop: CASSQRLVTDTDTQYF. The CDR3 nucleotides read TGCGCCAGCAGCCAAAGACTCGTTACAGACACAGATACGCAGTATTTT.

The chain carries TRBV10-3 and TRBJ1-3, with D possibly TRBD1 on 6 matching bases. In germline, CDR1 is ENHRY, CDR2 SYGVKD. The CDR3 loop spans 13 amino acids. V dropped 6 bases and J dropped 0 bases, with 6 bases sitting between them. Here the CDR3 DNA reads TGTGCCATCAGACAGGGCTCTGGAAACACCATATATTTT. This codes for CAIRQGSGNTIYF.

The CDR3 DNA reads TGTGCCAGCAGTAAGGACAACACAGATACGCAGTATTTT. It yields the protein CASSKDNTDTQYF. V is TRBV6-5 and J is TRBJ2-3; TRBD1 is a possible D gene (5 bases). Trimming shortened V by 5 bases and J by 2 bases, and 8 bases separated the two germline ends. CDR1 MNHEY and CDR2 SVGAGI come from the germline V gene. The CDR3 length is 13 residues.

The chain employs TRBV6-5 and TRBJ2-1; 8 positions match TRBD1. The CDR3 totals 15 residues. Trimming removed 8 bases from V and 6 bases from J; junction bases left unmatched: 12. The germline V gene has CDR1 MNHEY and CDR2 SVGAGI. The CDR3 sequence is CASQNRQGYVNEQFF. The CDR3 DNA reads TGTGCCAGCCAGAATAGACAGGGGTATGTCAATGAGCAGTTCTTC.

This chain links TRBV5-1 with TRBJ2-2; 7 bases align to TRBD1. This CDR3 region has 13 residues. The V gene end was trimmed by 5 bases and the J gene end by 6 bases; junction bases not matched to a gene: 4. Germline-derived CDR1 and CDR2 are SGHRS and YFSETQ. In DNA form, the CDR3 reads TGCGCCAGCAGAACGGACAGGCCCGGGGAGCTGTTTTTT. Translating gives CASRTDRPGELFF.

The CDR3 is CASSDSGRGTDTQYF. CDR3 coding DNA: TGCGCCAGCAGTGACTCGGGCCGGGGCACAGATACGCAGTATTTT. This rearrangement joins TRBV10-1 to TRBJ2-3; D not resolved. Germline V gene lookup returns CDR1 WNHNN and CDR2 SYGVQD (reference sequence). This CDR3 is built from 15 residues. V lost 3 bases and J 1 base, leaving 11 bases between the germline ends.

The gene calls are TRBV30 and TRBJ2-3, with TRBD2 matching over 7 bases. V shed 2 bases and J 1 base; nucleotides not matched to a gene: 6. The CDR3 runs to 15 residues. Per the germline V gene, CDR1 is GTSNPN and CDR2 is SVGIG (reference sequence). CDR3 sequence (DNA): TGTGCCTGGAGTCCTTATGGGGGGGGCACAGATACGCAGTATTTT. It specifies CAWSPYGGGTDTQYF.